Below, one TCR beta chain is given with its context. What it recognizes is unknown. The sample originates from a study of T-cell memory formation after mild COVID-19. Turning to the study itself: Clusters were largely donor specific. Overall study results and limits: Clonal second-wave expansions that peaked on day 37 had unconfirmed SARS-CoV-2 specificity. Day 15 to 85 contracting clones showed balanced CD4/CD8; later expanders leaned CD4+.

Researchers used 5'RACE with constant-segment primers to make TCR alpha and TCR beta cDNA libraries that carry sample barcodes and UMIs. TCRdb reanalysed the 5' RACE reads using MiXCR and keeps one entry per CDR3 protein. The sample has hundreds of thousands of distinct CDR3 sequences; approximately 8.4% are singletons. Germline lookup yields CDR1 DFQATT and CDR2 SNEGSKA (reference sequence). Trimming stripped 6 bases from V and 4 bases from J, with 12 bases between. The CDR3 runs 12 residues. V gene TRBV20-1 combines with J gene TRBJ1-1; D is possibly TRBD1 (5 bases). This TCR was sampled from a man in his late teens or twenties who had mild COVID-19 (a few samples of this study predate the infection). Cell type and time point are not known. Sequencing was done on a sample of PBMCs or a T cell subset sorted from them (not recorded which). CDR3 bases: TGCAGTGCCATTGGGGGTTTCACTGAAGCTTTCTTT. The encoded protein is CSAIGGFTEAFF.